The TCR beta chain described here comes from a study of prognosis after radiotherapy for stage I lung cancer. Study-level background: Medical inoperability was considered to apply to all enrolled non-small cell lung cancer patients. There were a handful of patients who developed distant metastases (median around 7 months) after radiotherapy, while under 19 showed no significant progression.

As for this clonotype: The antigen is unknown.

The CDR3 loop spans 14 amino acids. From germline, CDR1 is DFQATT and CDR2 SNEGSKA (reference sequence). The ends were cut back, 1 base at V and 6 bases at J, with 15 bases in the middle. Study observations and caveats: Among patients who developed distant metastases, Shannon entropy after stereotactic body radiation therapy was lower.

Amplification of the TCR beta CDR3 (from genomic DNA) was done by two-round multiplex PCR. Primers specific to each TRBV and TRBJ gene drove first-round PCR. Second-round PCR employed universal primers. TCRdb re-analysed the multiplex PCR reads in MiXCR, keeping a single row per CDR3 protein. Here the sample spans around 28,000 distinct CDR3 sequences, 40% to 60% being singletons. V is TRBV20-1 and J is TRBJ1-2; D possibly corresponds to TRBD1 (5 bases). The specimen comprised PBMCs, sampled before or after stereotactic body radiation therapy (not recorded which). The TCR originated in a donor aged 50 or older with non-small cell lung cancer. This CDR3 is CSARVETRGHGYTF. The CDR3 region has the DNA TGCAGTGCTAGAGTCGAAACCCGGGGCCATGGCTACACCTTC.